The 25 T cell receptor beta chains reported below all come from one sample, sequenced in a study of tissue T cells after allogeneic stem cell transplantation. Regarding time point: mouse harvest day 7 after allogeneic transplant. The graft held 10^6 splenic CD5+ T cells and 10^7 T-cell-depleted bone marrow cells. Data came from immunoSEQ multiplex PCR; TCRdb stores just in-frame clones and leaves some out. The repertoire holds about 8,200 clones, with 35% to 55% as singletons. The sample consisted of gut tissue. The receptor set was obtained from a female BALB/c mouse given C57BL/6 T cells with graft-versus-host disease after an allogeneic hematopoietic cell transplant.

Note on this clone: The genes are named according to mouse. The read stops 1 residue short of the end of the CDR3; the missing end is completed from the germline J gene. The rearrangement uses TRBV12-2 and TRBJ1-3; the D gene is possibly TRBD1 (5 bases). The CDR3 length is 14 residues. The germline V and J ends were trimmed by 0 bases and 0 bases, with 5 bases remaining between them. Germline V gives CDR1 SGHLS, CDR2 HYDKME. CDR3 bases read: TGTGCCAGCTCTCTCAGGGGTTCTGGAAATACGCTCTAT. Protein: CASSLRGSGNTLY. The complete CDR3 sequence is CASSLRGSGNTLYF.

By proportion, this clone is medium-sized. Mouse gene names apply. CDR3 bases read: TGTGCCTGGAGTCTACCTGGGGTCTCCTATGAACAGTAC. This gives the protein CAWSLPGVSYEQY. The CDR3 in full is CAWSLPGVSYEQYF. The chain uses TRBV31 and TRBJ2-7; TRBD2 might be the D (6 bases). The CDR3 extends 1 residue past the end of the read, so its final part is completed from the germline J gene. Trimming left V 0 bases short and J 0 bases short, with 9 bases between. CDR1 is GKSSPN, CDR2 SITVG, per germline. This CDR3 is 14 amino acids long.

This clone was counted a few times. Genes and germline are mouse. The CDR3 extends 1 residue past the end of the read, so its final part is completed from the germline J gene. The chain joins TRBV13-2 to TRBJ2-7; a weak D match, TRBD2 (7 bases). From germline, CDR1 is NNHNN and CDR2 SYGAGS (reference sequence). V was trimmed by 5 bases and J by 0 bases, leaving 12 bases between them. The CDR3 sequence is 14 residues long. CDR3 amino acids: CASGEGGGSYEQYF. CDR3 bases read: TGTGCCAGCGGGGAGGGGGGGGGCTCCTATGAACAGTAC.

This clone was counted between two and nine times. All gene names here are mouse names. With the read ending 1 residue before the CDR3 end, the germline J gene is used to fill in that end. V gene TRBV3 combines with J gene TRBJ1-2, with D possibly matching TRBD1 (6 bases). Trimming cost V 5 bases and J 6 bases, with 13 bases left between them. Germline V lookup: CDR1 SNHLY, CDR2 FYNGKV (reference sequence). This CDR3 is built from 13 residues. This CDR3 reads CASSPTGATDYTF. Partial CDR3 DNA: TGTGCCAGCAGCCCGACGGGGGCGACCGACTACACC.

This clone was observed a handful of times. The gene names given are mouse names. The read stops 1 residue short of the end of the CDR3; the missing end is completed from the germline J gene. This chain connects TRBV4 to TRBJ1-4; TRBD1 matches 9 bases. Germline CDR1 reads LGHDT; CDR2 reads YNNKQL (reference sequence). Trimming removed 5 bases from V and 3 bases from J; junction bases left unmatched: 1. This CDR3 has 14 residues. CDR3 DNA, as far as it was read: TGTGCCAGCAGCCGACAGGGGGCCAACGAAAGATTATTT. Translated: CASSRQGANERLF. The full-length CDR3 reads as CASSRQGANERLFF.

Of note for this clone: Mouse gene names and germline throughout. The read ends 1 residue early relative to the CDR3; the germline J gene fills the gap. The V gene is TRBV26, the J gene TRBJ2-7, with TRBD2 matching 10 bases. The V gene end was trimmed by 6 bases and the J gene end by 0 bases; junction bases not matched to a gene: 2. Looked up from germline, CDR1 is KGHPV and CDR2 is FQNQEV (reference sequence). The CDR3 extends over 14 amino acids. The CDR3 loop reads CASRLGGSSYEQYF. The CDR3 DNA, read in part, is TGTGCCAGCAGACTGGGGGGGTCCTCCTATGAACAGTAC. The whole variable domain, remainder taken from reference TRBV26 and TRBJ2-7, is NSKVIQTPRYLVKGQGQKAKMRCIPEKGHPVVFWYQQNKNNEFKFLINFQNQEVLQQIDMTEKRFSAECPSNSPCSLEIQSSEAGDSALYLCASRLGGSSYEQYFGPGTRLTVL.

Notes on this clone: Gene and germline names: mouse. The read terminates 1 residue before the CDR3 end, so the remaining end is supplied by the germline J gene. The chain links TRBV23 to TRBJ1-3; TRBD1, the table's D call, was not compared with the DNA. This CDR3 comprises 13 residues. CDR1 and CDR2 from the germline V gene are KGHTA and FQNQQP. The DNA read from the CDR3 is TGCTCCAGCAGGCAGGGGGCTGGAAATACGCTCTAT. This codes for CSSRQGAGNTLY. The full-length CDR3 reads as CSSRQGAGNTLYF.

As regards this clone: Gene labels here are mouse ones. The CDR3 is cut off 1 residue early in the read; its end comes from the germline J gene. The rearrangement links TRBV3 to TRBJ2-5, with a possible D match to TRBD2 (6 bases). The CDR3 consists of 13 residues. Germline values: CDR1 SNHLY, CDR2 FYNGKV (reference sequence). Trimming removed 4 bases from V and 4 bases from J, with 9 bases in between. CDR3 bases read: TGTGCCAGCAGCTCACTGGGAGAAGACACCCAGTAC. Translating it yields CASSSLGEDTQY. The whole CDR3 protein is CASSSLGEDTQYF.

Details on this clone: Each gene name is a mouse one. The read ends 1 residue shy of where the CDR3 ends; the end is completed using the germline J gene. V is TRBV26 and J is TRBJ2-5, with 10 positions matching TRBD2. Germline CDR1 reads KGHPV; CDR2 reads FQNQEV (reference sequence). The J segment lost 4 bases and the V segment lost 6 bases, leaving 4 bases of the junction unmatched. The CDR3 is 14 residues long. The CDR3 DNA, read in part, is TGTGCCAGCAGGAGGGACTGGGGAGAAGACACCCAGTAC. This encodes CASRRDWGEDTQY. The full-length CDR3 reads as CASRRDWGEDTQYF. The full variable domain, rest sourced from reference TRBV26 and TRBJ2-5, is NSKVIQTPRYLVKGQGQKAKMRCIPEKGHPVVFWYQQNKNNEFKFLINFQNQEVLQQIDMTEKRFSAECPSNSPCSLEIQSSEAGDSALYLCASRRDWGEDTQYFGPGTRLLVL.

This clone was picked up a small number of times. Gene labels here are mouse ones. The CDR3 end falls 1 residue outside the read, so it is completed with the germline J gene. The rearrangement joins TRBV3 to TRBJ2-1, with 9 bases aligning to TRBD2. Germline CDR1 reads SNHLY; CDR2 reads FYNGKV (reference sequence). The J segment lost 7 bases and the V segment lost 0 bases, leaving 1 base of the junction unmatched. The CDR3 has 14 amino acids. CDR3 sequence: CASSLAWGGAEQFF. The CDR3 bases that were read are TGTGCCAGCAGCTTAGCCTGGGGGGGGGCTGAGCAGTTC.

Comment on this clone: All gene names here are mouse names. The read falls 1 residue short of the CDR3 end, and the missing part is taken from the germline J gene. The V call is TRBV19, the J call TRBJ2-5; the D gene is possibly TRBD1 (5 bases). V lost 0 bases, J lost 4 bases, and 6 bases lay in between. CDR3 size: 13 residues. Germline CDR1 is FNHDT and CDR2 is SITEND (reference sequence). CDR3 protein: CASSIGGEDTQYF. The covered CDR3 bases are TGTGCCAGCAGTATAGGAGGGGAAGACACCCAGTAC.

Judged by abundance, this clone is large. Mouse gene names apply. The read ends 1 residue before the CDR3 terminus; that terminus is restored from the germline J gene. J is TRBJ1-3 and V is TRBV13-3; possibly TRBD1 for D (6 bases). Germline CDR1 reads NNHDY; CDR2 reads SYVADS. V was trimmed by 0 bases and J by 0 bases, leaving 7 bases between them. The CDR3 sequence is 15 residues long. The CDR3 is CASSDGGPSGNTLYF. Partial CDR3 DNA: TGTGCCAGCAGTGATGGGGGGCCTTCTGGAAATACGCTCTAT.

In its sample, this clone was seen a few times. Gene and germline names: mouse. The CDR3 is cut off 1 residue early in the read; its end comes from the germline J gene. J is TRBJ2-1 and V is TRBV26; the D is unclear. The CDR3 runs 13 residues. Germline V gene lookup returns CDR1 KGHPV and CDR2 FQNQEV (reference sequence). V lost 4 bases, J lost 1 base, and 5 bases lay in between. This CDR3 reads CASSQANYAEQFF. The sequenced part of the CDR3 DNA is TGTGCCAGCAGTCAGGCGAACTATGCTGAGCAGTTC.

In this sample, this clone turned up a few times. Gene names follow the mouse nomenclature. The sequenced CDR3 bases are TGTGCCAGCAGTTTGGGGGTCTCCTATGAACAGTAC. It encodes CASSLGVSYEQY. The whole CDR3 reads CASSLGVSYEQYF. The V and J genes are TRBV15 and TRBJ2-7, with D perhaps matching TRBD1 or TRBD2 (5 bases each). The read ends 1 residue shy of where the CDR3 ends; the end is completed using the germline J gene. The CDR3 consists of 13 residues. CDR1 and CDR2 (germline): SGHND, FRSKSL. Trimming pared 3 bases from V and 0 bases from J, leaving 6 bases between.

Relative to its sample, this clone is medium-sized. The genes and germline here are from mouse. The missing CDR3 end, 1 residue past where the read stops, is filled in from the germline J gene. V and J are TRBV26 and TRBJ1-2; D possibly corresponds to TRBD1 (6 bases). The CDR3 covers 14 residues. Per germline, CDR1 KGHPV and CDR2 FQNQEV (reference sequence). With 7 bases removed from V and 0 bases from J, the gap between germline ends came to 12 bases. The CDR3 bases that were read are TGTGCCAGCAATCGGGACATTGCAAACTCCGACTACACC. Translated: CASNRDIANSDYT. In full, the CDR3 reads CASNRDIANSDYTF.

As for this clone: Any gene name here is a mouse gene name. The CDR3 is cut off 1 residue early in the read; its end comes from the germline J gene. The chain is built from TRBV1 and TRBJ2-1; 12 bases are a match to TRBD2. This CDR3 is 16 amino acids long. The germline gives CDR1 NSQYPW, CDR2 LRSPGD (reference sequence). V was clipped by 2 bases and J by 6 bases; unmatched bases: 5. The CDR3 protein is CTCSARLGGRFAEQFF. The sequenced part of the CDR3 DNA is TGCACCTGCAGTGCAAGACTGGGGGGGCGCTTTGCTGAGCAGTTC. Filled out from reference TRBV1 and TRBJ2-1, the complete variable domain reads VTLLEQNPRWRLVPRGQAVNLRCILKNSQYPWMSWYQQDLQKQLQWLFTLRSPGDKEVKSLPGADYLATRVTDTELRLQVANMSQGRTLYCTCSARLGGRFAEQFFGPGTRLTVL.

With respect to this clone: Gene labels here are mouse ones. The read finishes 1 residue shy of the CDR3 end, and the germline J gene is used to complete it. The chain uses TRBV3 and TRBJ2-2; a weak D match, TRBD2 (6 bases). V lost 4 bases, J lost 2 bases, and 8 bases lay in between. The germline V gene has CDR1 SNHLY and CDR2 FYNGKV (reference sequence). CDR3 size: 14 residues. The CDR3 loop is CASSSWGNTGQLYF. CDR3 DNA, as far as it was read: TGTGCCAGCAGCTCTTGGGGGAACACCGGGCAGCTCTAC.

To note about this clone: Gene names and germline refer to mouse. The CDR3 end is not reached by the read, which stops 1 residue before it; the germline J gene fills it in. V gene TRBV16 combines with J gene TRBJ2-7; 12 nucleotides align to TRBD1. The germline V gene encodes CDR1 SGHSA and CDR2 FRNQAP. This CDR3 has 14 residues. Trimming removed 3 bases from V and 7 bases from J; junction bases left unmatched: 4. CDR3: CASSFRDRGQEQYF. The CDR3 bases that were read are TGTGCAAGCAGCTTCCGGGACAGGGGGCAAGAACAGTAC. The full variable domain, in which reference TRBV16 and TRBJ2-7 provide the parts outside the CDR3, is NAGVIQTPRHKVTGKGQEATLWCEPISGHSAVFWYRQTIVQGLEFLTYFRNQAPIDDSGMPKERFSAQMPNQSHSTLKIQSTQPQDSAVYLCASSFRDRGQEQYFGPGTRLTVL.

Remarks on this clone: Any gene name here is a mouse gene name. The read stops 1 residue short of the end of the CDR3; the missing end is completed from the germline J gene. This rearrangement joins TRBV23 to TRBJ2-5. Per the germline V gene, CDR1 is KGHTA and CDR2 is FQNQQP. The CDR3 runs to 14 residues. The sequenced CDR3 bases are TGCTCCAGCAGTCAAGGGCGGGGGCTAGGCACCCAGTAC. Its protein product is CSSSQGRGLGTQY. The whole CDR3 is CSSSQGRGLGTQYF.

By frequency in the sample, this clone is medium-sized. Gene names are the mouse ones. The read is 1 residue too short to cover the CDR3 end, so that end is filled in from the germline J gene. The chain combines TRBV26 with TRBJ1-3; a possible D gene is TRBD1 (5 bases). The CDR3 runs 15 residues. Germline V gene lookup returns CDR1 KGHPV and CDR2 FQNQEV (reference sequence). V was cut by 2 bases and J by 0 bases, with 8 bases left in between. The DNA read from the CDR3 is TGTGCCAGCAGTCTGCCGGGGGGTTCTGGAAATACGCTCTAT. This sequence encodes CASSLPGGSGNTLY. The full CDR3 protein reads CASSLPGGSGNTLYF.

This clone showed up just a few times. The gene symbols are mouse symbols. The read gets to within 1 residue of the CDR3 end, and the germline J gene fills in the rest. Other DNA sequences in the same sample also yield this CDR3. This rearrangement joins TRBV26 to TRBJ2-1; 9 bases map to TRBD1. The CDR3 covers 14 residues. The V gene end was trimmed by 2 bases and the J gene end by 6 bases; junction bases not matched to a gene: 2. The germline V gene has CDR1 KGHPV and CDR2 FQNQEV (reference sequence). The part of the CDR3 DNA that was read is TGTGCCAGCAGTCTGGGGACAGGGTTTGCTGAGCAGTTC. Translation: CASSLGTGFAEQF. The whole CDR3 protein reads CASSLGTGFAEQFF.

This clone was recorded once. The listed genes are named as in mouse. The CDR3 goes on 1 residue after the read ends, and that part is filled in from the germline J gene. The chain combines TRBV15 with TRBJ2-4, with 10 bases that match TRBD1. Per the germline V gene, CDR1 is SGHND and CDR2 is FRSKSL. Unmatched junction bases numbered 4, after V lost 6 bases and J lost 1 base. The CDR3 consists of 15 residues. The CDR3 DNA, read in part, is TGTGCCAGCAGGACAGGGGGCGCTGGTCAAAACACCTTGTAC. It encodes CASRTGGAGQNTLY. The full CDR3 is CASRTGGAGQNTLYF.

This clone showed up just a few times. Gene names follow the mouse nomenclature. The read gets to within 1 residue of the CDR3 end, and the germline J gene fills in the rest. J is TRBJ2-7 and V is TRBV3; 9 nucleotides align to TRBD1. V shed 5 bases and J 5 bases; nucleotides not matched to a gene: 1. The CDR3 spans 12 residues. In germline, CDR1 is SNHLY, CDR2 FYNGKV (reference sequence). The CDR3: CASSRDRDEQYF. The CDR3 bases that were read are TGTGCCAGCAGCCGGGACAGGGATGAACAGTAC.

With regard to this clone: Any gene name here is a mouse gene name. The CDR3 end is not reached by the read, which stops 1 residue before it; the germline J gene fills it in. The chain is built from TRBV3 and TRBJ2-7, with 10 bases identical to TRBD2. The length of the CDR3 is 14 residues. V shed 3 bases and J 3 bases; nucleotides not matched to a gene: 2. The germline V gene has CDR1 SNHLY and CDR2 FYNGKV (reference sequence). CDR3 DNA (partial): TGTGCCAGCAGCTTTACTGGGGGGGGCTATGAACAGTAC. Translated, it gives CASSFTGGGYEQY. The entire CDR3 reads CASSFTGGGYEQYF.

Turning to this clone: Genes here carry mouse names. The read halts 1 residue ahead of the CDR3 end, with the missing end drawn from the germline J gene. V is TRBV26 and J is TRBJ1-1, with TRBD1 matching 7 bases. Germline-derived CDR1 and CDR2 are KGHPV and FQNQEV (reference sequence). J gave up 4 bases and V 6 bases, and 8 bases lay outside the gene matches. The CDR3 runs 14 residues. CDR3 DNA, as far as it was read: TGTGCCAGCAGACAGACAGGGATGGGCACAGAAGTCTTC. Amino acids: CASRQTGMGTEVF. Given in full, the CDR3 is CASRQTGMGTEVFF.